Listed below are T cell receptor beta chains from one sample, sequenced in a study of cytomegalovirus exposure and HLA in healthy donors. TCRdb's table, derived via immunoSEQ multiplex PCR, lists solely in-frame clones and lacks some. Here the sample spans more than 140,000 clones, about 89% being singletons. Input material: PBMCs. Receptors were obtained from a young woman in good health and CMV-seropositive. Both conserved end residues are part of each CDR3. A D gene is named only where the DNA matches it firmly. The size of a clone is reported for some rows only, either as once, few or many, or as a class for expanded clones.

>TRBJ1-2|.|.|TRBV28
CASSPQPVQREMVYGYTF
TGTGCCAGCAGTCCGCAACCGGTCCAGCGGGAAATGGTTTATGGCTACACCTTC
>TRBJ1-1|once|.|TRBV25-1
CASRRTENTEAFF
TGTGCCAGCAGGCGGACAGAGAACACTGAAGCTTTCTTT
>TRBJ2-7|.|.|TRBV5-1
CASSREGVSAYEQYF
TGCGCCAGCAGCCGCGAGGGGGTATCGGCCTACGAGCAGTACTTC
>TRBJ2-5|.|.|TRBV5-1
CASTGNDETQYF
TGCGCCAGCACAGGGAATGACGAGACCCAGTACTTC
>TRBJ2-2|.|TRBD2|TRBV29-1
CSVAAGGAGELFF
TGCAGCGTGGCCGCGGGGGGCGCCGGGGAGCTGTTTTTT
>TRBJ2-2|.|.|TRBV19
CASNRDTGELFF
TGTGCCAGTAACCGAGACACCGGGGAGCTGTTTTTT
>TRBJ1-5|.|.|TRBV4-1
CASSLPGPGGQPQHF
TGCGCCAGCAGCTTACCGGGGCCCGGGGGGCAGCCCCAGCATTTT
>TRBJ2-3|few|.|TRBV28
CASSTTATDTQYF
TGTGCCAGCAGTACGACAGCCACAGATACGCAGTATTTT
>TRBJ1-2|.|.|TRBV6-1
CASSGPPDYGYTF
TGTGCCAGCAGTGGCCCCCCAGACTATGGCTACACCTTC
>TRBJ2-5|.|.|TRBV5-4
CASSWGGTVQETQYF
TGTGCCAGCAGCTGGGGCGGGACCGTCCAAGAGACCCAGTACTTC
>TRBJ2-7|.|.|TRBV10-3
CAISRPVQGISYEQYF
TGTGCCATCAGTAGACCCGTCCAGGGTATCTCCTACGAGCAGTACTTC
>TRBJ2-2|.|TRBD1|TRBV6-4
CASSDGTGGTGELFF
TGTGCCAGCAGTGACGGGACAGGGGGCACCGGGGAGCTGTTTTTT
>TRBJ2-1|.|TRBD2|TRBV7-2
CASSVLAGGSNEQFF
TGTGCCAGCAGCGTACTAGCGGGAGGTTCCAATGAGCAGTTCTTC
>TRBJ2-7|once|TRBD1|TRBV15
CATSRGGTDSYEQYF
TGTGCCACCAGCAGAGGGGGGACAGATTCTTACGAGCAGTACTTC
>TRBJ2-2|.|TRBD1|TRBV6-1
CASSGTGWAGELFF
TGTGCCAGCAGCGGGACAGGGTGGGCCGGGGAGCTGTTTTTT
>TRBJ2-3|.|TRBD1|TRBV2
CASSYDRVTDTQYF
TGTGCCAGCAGTTATGACAGGGTCACAGATACGCAGTATTTT
>TRBJ2-5|.|.|TRBV29-1
CSVVGGGIQRQETQYF
TGCAGCGTTGTAGGGGGGGGGATTCAACGACAAGAGACCCAGTACTTC
>TRBJ2-7|.|.|TRBV11-3
CASSRQSSYEQYF
TGTGCCAGCAGCCGACAGAGCTCCTACGAGCAGTACTTC
>TRBJ2-2|.|.|TRBV7-9
CASSDTNTGELFF
TGTGCCAGCAGCGACACTAACACCGGGGAGCTGTTTTTT
>TRBJ2-1|.|TRBD2|TRBV30
CAWSVTRGSGSYNEQFF
TGTGCCTGGAGTGTAACCCGAGGTAGCGGGAGCTACAATGAGCAGTTCTTC
>TRBJ2-1|.|TRBD2|TRBV4-3
CASSQGLADYNEQFF
TGCGCCAGCAGCCAAGGGCTAGCGGATTACAATGAGCAGTTCTTC
>TRBJ2-7|.|TRBD2|TRBV11-2
CASSKGLAAYEQYF
TGTGCCAGCAGCAAAGGACTAGCGGCCTACGAGCAGTACTTC
>TRBJ1-5|.|.|TRBV5-5
CASSLLGRGIHSNQPQHF
TGTGCCAGCAGCTTGCTGGGCAGGGGCATCCATAGCAATCAGCCCCAGCATTTT
>TRBJ2-1|.|.|TRBV9
CASSPTTGIYNEQFF
TGTGCCAGCAGCCCTACCACGGGTATCTACAATGAGCAGTTCTTC
>TRBJ1-2|few|.|TRBV19
CASSGAYGYTF
TGTGCCAGTAGTGGGGCCTATGGCTACACCTTC
>TRBJ2-5|.|.|TRBV20-1
CSARSVETQYF
TGCAGTGCGAGGTCCGTGGAGACCCAGTACTTC
>TRBJ2-7|.|.|TRBV7-9
CASSLALGLPEQYF
TGTGCCAGCAGCTTAGCGCTAGGCCTGCCCGAGCAGTACTTC
>TRBJ2-7|once|TRBD1|TRBV29-1
CSVGQGGFDEQYF
TGCAGCGTTGGACAGGGGGGTTTCGACGAGCAGTACTTC
>TRBJ2-1|once|.|TRBV27
CASSSSGISYNEQFF
TGTGCCAGCAGTTCCTCAGGGATCTCCTACAATGAGCAGTTCTTC
>TRBJ2-3|.|TRBD2|TRBV6-5
CASSYLAGSADTQYF
TGTGCCAGCAGTTACCTAGCGGGAAGCGCAGATACGCAGTATTTT
>TRBJ1-5|.|.|TRBV29-1
CSVVWGPGNQPQHF
TGCAGCGTGGTTTGGGGGCCGGGCAATCAGCCCCAGCATTTT
>TRBJ1-1|.|.|TRBV30
CALHGTKDTEAFF
TGTGCCCTCCACGGGACTAAGGACACTGAAGCTTTCTTT
>TRBJ2-7|.|TRBD2|TRBV7-2
CASSDGLAGTYEQYF
TGTGCCAGCAGCGACGGACTAGCGGGGACCTACGAGCAGTACTTC
>TRBJ1-1|.|.|TRBV7-9
CASAQFGGDTEAFF
TGTGCCAGCGCTCAATTTGGGGGGGACACTGAAGCTTTCTTT
>TRBJ2-2|.|TRBD2|TRBV5-4
CASSLRLAVNTGELFF
TGTGCCAGCAGCCTAAGACTAGCGGTGAACACCGGGGAGCTGTTTTTT
>TRBJ2-7|.|.|TRBV6-1
CASRGYDTYEQYF
TGTGCCAGCAGAGGATATGACACCTACGAGCAGTACTTC
>TRBJ2-1|.|TRBD2|TRBV11-2
CASSRLAGDYNEQFF
TGTGCCAGCAGCCGACTAGCGGGAGACTACAATGAGCAGTTCTTC
>TRBJ2-5|.|TRBD2|TRBV5-1
CASSSTSVGETQYF
TGCGCCAGCAGCTCGACTAGCGTGGGAGAGACCCAGTACTTC
>TRBJ2-7|once|.|TRBV4-3
CASSQAGQGGEQYF
TGCGCCAGCAGCCAAGCTGGCCAGGGAGGCGAGCAGTACTTC
>TRBJ2-1|.|.|TRBV5-1
CASSVATGGAYNEQFF
TGCGCCAGCAGCGTCGCAACAGGGGGGGCGTACAATGAGCAGTTCTTC
>TRBJ1-1|.|.|TRBV4-1
CASSREPSRVTEAFF
TGCGCCAGCAGTCGTGAACCCAGTCGGGTCACTGAAGCTTTCTTT
>TRBJ2-5|.|TRBD2|TRBV23-1
CASSQPLADESMGETQYF
TGCGCCAGCAGTCAACCCCTAGCGGATGAATCAATGGGAGAGACCCAGTACTTC
>TRBJ2-3|.|.|TRBV11-3
CASSSWTGRGPDTQYF
TGTGCCAGCAGCTCCTGGACAGGGAGGGGGCCAGATACGCAGTATTTT
>TRBJ2-5|.|TRBD1|TRBV18
CASRRQGDRRETQYF
TGTGCCAGCCGCCGACAGGGGGATAGGCGAGAGACCCAGTACTTC
>TRBJ2-7|.|.|TRBV21-1
CASTRRWTSVVWEQYF
TGTGCCAGCACCCGGCGTTGGACTAGCGTGGTGTGGGAGCAGTACTTC
>TRBJ2-3|.|.|TRBV25-1
CASSPTDGTGTQYF
TGTGCCAGCAGCCCAACTGATGGTACGGGTACGCAGTATTTT
>TRBJ1-1|.|.|TRBV11-2
CASSFNRLINTEAFF
TGTGCCAGCAGCTTCAACAGGTTAATAAACACTGAAGCTTTCTTT
>TRBJ1-1|.|TRBD1|TRBV10-2
CASTLDRAMNTEAFF
TGCGCCAGCACCCTGGACAGGGCGATGAACACTGAAGCTTTCTTT
>TRBJ2-1|.|.|TRBV28
CASSLWSFRQRSNEQFF
TGTGCCAGCAGTTTATGGAGCTTTCGGCAGAGGAGTAATGAGCAGTTCTTC